Below are 15 T cell receptor beta chains sequenced from a single sample in a study of cytomegalovirus exposure and HLA in healthy donors. Primers for the PCR totalled 60 Vbeta and 13 Jbeta. Sequenced by immunoSEQ multiplex PCR; TCRdb stores in-frame clones only, minus some. This table has around 120,000 clones, over 70% appearing once. Input material: PBMCs. These receptor sequences come from a woman aged 40 to 50 in good health and CMV-seronegative.

The chain couples TRBV13 to TRBJ1-1; no clear D. The CDR3 loop spans 16 amino acids. V dropped 1 base and J dropped 0 bases, with 12 bases sitting between them. Germline V gene lookup returns CDR1 PRHDT and CDR2 FYEKMQ (reference sequence). The CDR3 here is CASSLVSGEVNTEAFF. The CDR3, as DNA: TGTGCCAGCAGCTTAGTGTCCGGGGAGGTGAACACTGAAGCTTTCTTT.

The J gene is TRBJ1-4, the V gene TRBV14; D unclear. Germline V CDR1 and CDR2: SGHDN, FVKESK. V lost 0 bases and J 5 bases, leaving 10 bases between the germline ends. The CDR3 totals 15 residues. The CDR3 DNA reads TGTGCCAGCAGCCAAGATGGGCAGATAAATGAAAAACTGTTTTTT. Its protein product is CASSQDGQINEKLFF. Full variable domain (outside the CDR3, taken from reference TRBV14 and TRBJ1-4): EAGVTQFPSHSVIEKGQTVTLRCDPISGHDNLYWYRRVMGKEIKFLLHFVKESKQDESGMPNNRFLAERTGGTYSTLKVQPAELEDSGVYFCASSQDGQINEKLFFGSGTQLSVL.

The chain combines TRBV7-3 with TRBJ2-3; 14 bases align to TRBD2. CDR3 size: 18 residues. V lost 5 bases and J lost 3; bases outside the gene matches: 10. Germline assignment: CDR1 SGHTA and CDR2 FQGTGA. CDR3 sequence (DNA): TGTGCCAGCAGCCTGGGACTAGCGGGAGTTGAAATGACAGATACGCAGTATTTT. The encoded protein is CASSLGLAGVEMTDTQYF.

This clone was observed a handful of times. Different DNA sequences within this sample yield the same CDR3. The V and J genes are TRBV9 and TRBJ1-1; D unclear. Trimming removed 4 bases from V and 3 bases from J, with 13 bases in between. Germline V gene data show CDR1 as SGDLS and CDR2 as YYNGEE. The CDR3 totals 14 residues. CDR3 sequence reads: CASSPRSGDTEAFF. DNA of the CDR3: TGTGCCAGCAGCCCCCGGTCCGGGGACACTGAAGCTTTCTTT. The full variable domain, rest sourced from reference TRBV9 and TRBJ1-1, is DSGVTQTPKHLITATGQRVTLRCSPRSGDLSVYWYQQSLDQGLQFLIQYYNGEERAKGNILERFSAQQFPDLHSELNLSSLELGDSALYFCASSPRSGDTEAFFGQGTRLTVV.

The chain links TRBV6-1 to TRBJ1-2; 7 bases map to TRBD1. This CDR3 spans 12 amino acids. Germline V gene sequence: CDR1 MNHNS, CDR2 SASEGT. The V segment lost 8 bases and the J segment 7 bases; nucleotides outside the gene matches: 7. The CDR3 here is CASRRTGSGYTF. The CDR3, as DNA: TGTGCCAGCCGCCGGACAGGAAGTGGCTACACCTTC.

The gene calls are TRBV29-1 and TRBJ2-7, with TRBD2 matching 13 bases. Trimming cost V 6 bases and J 6 bases; bases outside gene matches: 5. The CDR3 has 13 residues. Germline loops: CDR1 SQVTM, CDR2 ANQGSEA. CDR3 in DNA: TGCAGCGTGCCGGGACTAGCGGGAATCGAGCAGTACTTC. It specifies CSVPGLAGIEQYF.

The V call is TRBV19, the J call TRBJ2-5, with 10 bases matching TRBD1. Trimming took 5 bases from V and 5 from J; bases not matched to a gene: 11. Germline lookup yields CDR1 LNHDA and CDR2 SQIVND (reference sequence). There are 16 residues in the CDR3. In nucleotides, the CDR3 is TGTGCCAGTAGTTCTCGAGTGACAGGGGGCAGGGAGACCCAGTACTTC. Protein: CASSSRVTGGRETQYF.

This chain uses TRBV7-3 with TRBJ2-6; 11 bases match TRBD1. Trimming took 5 bases from V and 3 from J; bases not matched to a gene: 9. Germline CDR1 is SGHTA and CDR2 is FQGTGA. This CDR3 has 18 amino acids. The CDR3 region is CASSTRDRGVFGANVLTF. CDR3 bases: TGTGCCAGCAGCACCCGGGACAGGGGGGTTTTTGGGGCCAACGTCCTGACTTTC.

The chain couples TRBV19 to TRBJ2-5; TRBD2 agrees at 8 bases. The CDR3 loop spans 18 amino acids. V shed 1 base, J shed 1 base, and the junction held 11 bases outside the gene matches. CDR1 is LNHDA, CDR2 SQIVND, per germline (reference sequence). In DNA, the CDR3 is TGTGCCAGTAGTATAGGCCCCTACGGGGGGGCGGGCCAAGAGACCCAGTACTTC. Translating gives CASSIGPYGGAGQETQYF.

This clone was recorded once. This chain links TRBV2 with TRBJ2-5; 12 bases are a match to TRBD1. Unmatched junction bases numbered 9, after V lost 11 bases and J lost 5 bases. Germline CDR1 SNHLY, CDR2 FYNNEI. CDR3 length equals 14 residues. In DNA form, the CDR3 reads TGTGCCCTCCGTGGGGACAGGGGGCCGGAGACCCAGTACTTC. Translation gives CALRGDRGPETQYF.

This chain uses TRBV11-2 with TRBJ2-7, with D unclear. Trimming removed 3 bases at V and 1 base at J, with 7 bases between. The CDR3 consists of 13 residues. Germline CDR1 SGHAT, CDR2 FQNNGV. This CDR3 reads CASSFPQSYEQYF. DNA of the CDR3: TGTGCCAGCAGCTTTCCCCAGTCCTACGAGCAGTACTTC.

This clone came up many times. The J gene is TRBJ2-5, the V gene TRBV9; 7 bases line up with TRBD1. Germline assignment: CDR1 SGDLS and CDR2 YYNGEE. V lost 4 bases to trimming and J lost 1 base; unmatched junction nucleotides: 4. The CDR3 contains 14 residues. The CDR3 nucleotides read TGTGCCAGCAGCTCCAGGGACAGCCAAGAGACCCAGTACTTC. It codes for CASSSRDSQETQYF.

The CDR3 nucleotides read TGCGCCAGCAGCCCCATCCCGGGACTAGCGGACCAGGGGGAGCTGTTTTTT. Protein sequence: CASSPIPGLADQGELFF. The J gene is TRBJ2-2, the V gene TRBV5-1; the match to TRBD2 covers 11 bases. The V gene's germline CDR1 is SGHRS and CDR2 YFSETQ. The CDR3 is 17 amino acids. Trimming cost V 4 bases and J 8 bases; bases outside gene matches: 13.

The chain has TRBV7-2 and TRBJ1-1; the D gene is possibly TRBD1 (5 bases). The CDR3 is 14 amino acids. Germline lookup yields CDR1 SGHTA and CDR2 FQGNSA. The V gene lost 6 bases and the J gene lost 4 bases, with 15 bases spanning the gap. CDR3 in amino acids: CASSRGGSSTEAFF. CDR3 bases: TGTGCCAGCAGTCGGGGGGGGAGCAGCACTGAAGCTTTCTTT.

The rearrangement uses TRBV6-6 and TRBJ2-5; 9 nucleotides match TRBD2. The CDR3 is 15 amino acids. V lost 3 bases and J lost 4; bases outside the gene matches: 6. The germline V gene encodes CDR1 MNHNY and CDR2 SVGAGI (reference sequence). The CDR3, as DNA: TGTGCCAGCAGTTATAGCGGGGGTGCCCCAGAGACCCAGTACTTC. This gives the protein CASSYSGGAPETQYF.